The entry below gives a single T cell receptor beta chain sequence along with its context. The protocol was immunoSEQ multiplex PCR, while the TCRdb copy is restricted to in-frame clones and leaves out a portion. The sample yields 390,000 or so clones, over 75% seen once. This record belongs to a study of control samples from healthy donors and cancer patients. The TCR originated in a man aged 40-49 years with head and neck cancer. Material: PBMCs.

The CDR3: CASSFLGTGGTEAFF. The DNA for the CDR3 is TGTGCCAGCAGTTTCCTAGGCACAGGGGGCACTGAAGCTTTCTTT. V usage is TRBV27 and J usage is TRBJ1-1; TRBD1 matches at 8 bases. The J segment lost 4 bases and the V segment lost 3 bases, leaving 7 bases of the junction unmatched. Germline V gene sequence: CDR1 MNHEY, CDR2 SMNVEV (reference sequence). The CDR3 runs 15 residues.